The clone carrying this T cell receptor beta chain was detected many times. The antigen remains unidentified. The V and J ends lost 1 base and 7 bases respectively, with 9 bases between them. The CDR3 contains 12 residues. CDR1 is SGHRS and CDR2 is YFSETQ in the germline V gene. This sample is drawn from a study of cytomegalovirus exposure and HLA in healthy donors. The study's findings and limits: In a later analysis, first-cohort TCR clusters were found to tend to co-occur in the approximately 120 validation repertoires.

The protocol was immunoSEQ multiplex PCR, while the TCRdb copy is restricted to in-frame clones and leaves out a portion. Among a few hundred thousand clones, around 80% were seen once, and the ten largest hold about 14%. The donors were part of the validation cohort, which consisted of about 130 subjects and was separate from the first cohort of under 750 subjects. The chain is built from TRBV5-1 and TRBJ2-7, with D perhaps assigned TRBD1 or TRBD2 (5 bases each). Sample: PBMCs. The TCR originated in a woman in her 30s in good health and CMV-seropositive. The CDR3 coding sequence is TGCGCCAGCAGCTTGCAGGGACGGGAGCAGTACTTC. Protein: CASSLQGREQYF.